The 11 T cell receptor beta chains listed next were all sequenced from one sample in a study of cytomegalovirus exposure and HLA in healthy donors (dated by TCRdb to 2017 to 2019). Preparation of the library involved the immunoSEQ multiplex PCR assay. A mixture of 60 forward primers for TCR Vbeta segments and 13 reverse primers for TCR Jbeta segments was used in the multiplex PCR. The source is immuneACCESS, and TCRdb retained only in-frame sequences with V and J called. Part of the clones is not carried over; for the studies checked, unresolved V genes explain less than half of this, and the remainder is unexplained. The table for this sample lists more than 95,000 clones; roughly 80% of them were counted only once. Clones ranked in the top ten supply 4.9% of the sample. Material for sequencing was PBMCs. These receptors were collected from a man aged 50 or older in good health and CMV-seropositive.

The chain carries TRBV15 and TRBJ1-1; the match to TRBD1 covers 7 bases. CDR3 length: 16 amino acids. Germline V CDR1 and CDR2: LNHNV, YYDKDF (reference sequence). The V segment lost 5 bases and the J segment 11 bases; nucleotides outside the gene matches: 20. CDR3 region: CATSPQGGYNTGPAFF. CDR3 in DNA: TGTGCCACCAGCCCACAAGGGGGCTACAATACAGGGCCGGCTTTCTTT. The full variable domain, its missing parts supplied by reference TRBV15 and TRBJ1-1, is DAMVIQNPRYQVTQFGKPVTLSCSQTLNHNVMYWYQQKSSQAPKLLFHYYDKDFNNEADTPDNFQSRRPNTSFCFLDIRSPGLGDTAMYLCATSPQGGYNTGPAFFGQGTRLTVV.

This clone was recorded only once. The CDR3 carries no conserved terminal phenylalanine or tryptophan, so it likely arises from a read error. CDR3 in amino acids: CASSSQGTNEKLFV. In DNA, the CDR3 is TGCGCCAGCAGCTCACAGGGTACTAATGAAAAACTGTTTGTT. The chain employs TRBV5-1 and TRBJ1-4, with a tentative D call TRBD1 (6 bases). V gave up 3 bases and J gave up 2 bases, with 8 bases separating them. The CDR3 is 14 amino acids. Looked up from germline, CDR1 is SGHRS and CDR2 is YFSETQ.

This clone has more than one count but fewer than ten. V gene TRBV30 combines with J gene TRBJ1-4; D call uncertain. The germline CDR1 and CDR2 sequences are GTSNPN and SVGIG (reference sequence). The CDR3 spans 14 residues. V lost 0 bases, J lost 4 bases, and 9 bases lay in between. CDR3 sequence reads: CAWSVGRFNEKLFF. The CDR3 DNA reads as TGTGCCTGGAGTGTAGGGAGGTTTAATGAAAAACTGTTTTTT.

CDR3: CASTGQAGGLGYTF. DNA for the CDR3: TGTGCCAGCACAGGACAGGCGGGGGGTTTGGGCTACACCTTC. The chain has TRBV2 and TRBJ1-2; 7 bases are a match to TRBD1. The V gene end was trimmed by 7 bases and the J gene end by 8 bases; junction bases not matched to a gene: 13. The CDR3 sequence is 14 residues long. Looked up from germline, CDR1 is SNHLY and CDR2 is FYNNEI.

This chain links TRBV7-2 with TRBJ2-2, with 7 bases identical to TRBD1. J gave up 3 bases and V 7 bases, and 11 bases lay outside the gene matches. Germline V gene lookup returns CDR1 SGHTA and CDR2 FQGNSA. The CDR3 runs 16 residues. The chain's CDR3 is CASTTYRGAYTGELFF. CDR3 bases: TGTGCCAGCACCACTTACAGGGGCGCGTACACCGGGGAGCTGTTTTTT.

This clone was observed a few times. The CDR3 region has the DNA TGTGCCAGCAGCCCAAACTGGGACAGGGAGAAGAACTATGGCTACACCTTC. Its protein is CASSPNWDREKNYGYTF. The chain employs TRBV9 and TRBJ1-2; 9 nucleotides agree with TRBD1. Germline CDR1 is SGDLS and CDR2 is YYNGEE. J was trimmed by 2 bases and V by 4 bases; bases with no gene match: 12. The CDR3 runs 17 residues. Together with reference TRBV9 and TRBJ1-2, the CDR3 gives the full variable domain: DSGVTQTPKHLITATGQRVTLRCSPRSGDLSVYWYQQSLDQGLQFLIQYYNGEERAKGNILERFSAQQFPDLHSELNLSSLELGDSALYFCASSPNWDREKNYGYTFGSGTRLTVV.

This chain uses TRBV30 with TRBJ2-5; tentative D call: TRBD1 (6 bases). The CDR3 sequence is 15 residues long. The germline CDR1 and CDR2 sequences are GTSNPN and SVGIG (reference sequence). The V and J ends lost 5 bases and 1 base respectively, with 17 bases between them. In DNA, the CDR3 is TGTGCCTGGGGGTCCTTGACAGGCATCCAAGAGACCCAGTACTTC. Its protein is CAWGSLTGIQETQYF.

This chain links TRBV10-1 with TRBJ2-3; 7 nucleotides align to TRBD1. The germline gives CDR1 WNHNN, CDR2 SYGVQD (reference sequence). This CDR3 region has 14 residues. After removal of 4 bases from V and 5 bases from J, the junction contained 6 bases not matched to a gene. For the CDR3, the DNA is TGCGCCAGCAGTGGGGCCCAGGGGGTAGATACGCAGTATTTT. It yields the protein CASSGAQGVDTQYF.

The chain recombines TRBV2 with TRBJ2-4, with TRBD1 matching 7 bases. J gave up 8 bases and V 6 bases, and 7 bases lay outside the gene matches. CDR1 is SNHLY and CDR2 is FYNNEI in the germline V gene. The CDR3 length is 13 residues. The CDR3 protein is CASSQGEIDIQYF. For the CDR3, the DNA is TGTGCCAGCAGCCAGGGGGAGATAGACATTCAGTACTTC.

This clone was seen ten or more times. This chain uses TRBV6-5 with TRBJ1-1, with TRBD1 matching 7 bases. The V and J ends lost 6 bases and 1 base, in that order; junction bases with no gene match: 8. The CDR3 is 15 residues long. From germline, CDR1 is MNHEY and CDR2 SVGAGI. Here the CDR3 reads CASSREGQPNTEAFF. In nucleotides, the CDR3 is TGTGCCAGCAGCCGAGAGGGACAGCCGAACACTGAAGCTTTCTTT.

The chain joins TRBV29-1 to TRBJ1-1; D remains unclear. The ends were cut back, 3 bases at V and 1 base at J, with 3 bases in the middle. This CDR3 has 11 residues. CDR1 and CDR2 from the germline V gene are SQVTM and ANQGSEA. CDR3 DNA: TGCAGCGTTGAGAGGAACACTGAAGCTTTCTTT. Amino acid sequence: CSVERNTEAFF.